A selection of T cell receptor beta chains follows, all from one sample in a study of T cells in Graves' hyperthyroidism and ophthalmopathy. TCRdb recomputed calls from the multiplex PCR reads with MiXCR, one row per CDR3 protein. The data show around 390,000 distinct CDR3 sequences, about 14% seen once. Sequencing was done on a sample of blood. The receptor source for this set is a woman under 40 with Graves' ophthalmopathy. Both conserved end residues are part of each CDR3. A D gene is named only where the DNA matches it firmly. Clone size is given for some rows only: seen once, a few or many times, or a class if the clone is expanded.

>TRBJ2-7|TRBV6-1|many|-
TGTGCCAGCAGACGTGACGACAGCTCCTACGAGCAGTACTTC
CASRRDDSSYEQYF
>TRBJ1-2|TRBV29-1|-|-
TGCAGCGTGCTTAAGGGGGATTATGGCTACACCTTC
CSVLKGDYGYTF
>TRBJ1-2|TRBV10-2|many|-
TGCGCCAGCAGTGACCAGGGACGGGCGAACTATGGCTACACCTTC
CASSDQGRANYGYTF
>TRBJ2-7|TRBV5-6|few|TRBD2
TGTGCCAGCACCTTTGTGGCTAGCGGGGGCCGTTCCTACGAGCAGTACTTC
CASTFVASGGRSYEQYF
>TRBJ1-5|TRBV20-1|-|TRBD1
TGCAGTGCTCGACGAAAGGGGACAGGGGGGCAGCCCCAGCATTTT
CSARRKGTGGQPQHF
>TRBJ1-2|TRBV9|-|-
TGTGCCAGCAGCGCCCGTTTGGGGGAGGACTATGGCTACACCTTC
CASSARLGEDYGYTF
>TRBJ2-1|TRBV20-1|many|-
TGCAGTGCTAGCCCCACAACGGGGCGCTCCTACAATGAGCAGTTCTTC
CSASPTTGRSYNEQFF
>TRBJ2-1|TRBV5-1|many|-
TGCGCCAGCGCCCCCCGGGCAGGGTCCTACAATGAGCAGTTCTTC
CASAPRAGSYNEQFF
>TRBJ2-7|TRBV12-3/TRBV12-4|many|TRBD1
TGTGCCAGCAGCCTTACCCCCTTAAACAGGGGAGAGGGTTCCTACGAGCAGTACTTC
CASSLTPLNRGEGSYEQYF
>TRBJ1-1|TRBV27|many|-
TGTGCCAGCAGTACCCTCGACAGGTTGGGCACTGAAGCTTTCTTT
CASSTLDRLGTEAFF
>TRBJ2-7|TRBV15|-|-
TGTGCCACCAGCAGAGATGAGGGGAATTCCTACGAGCAGTACTTC
CATSRDEGNSYEQYF
>TRBJ1-5|TRBV28|many|-
TGTGCCAGCAGTCAGTCCAATCAGCCCCAGCATTTT
CASSQSNQPQHF
>TRBJ1-2|TRBV5-1|-|TRBD1
TGCGCCAGCAGCTTATTCGGGGACAGTGGCTACACCTTC
CASSLFGDSGYTF
>TRBJ2-5|TRBV7-2|many|TRBD2
TGTGCCAGCAGCCTGGTGGAGCGGGGGAGACAAGAGACCCAGTACTTC
CASSLVERGRQETQYF
>TRBJ1-1|TRBV2|many|-
TGTGCCAGCGGGAACGAGGGGTCGCTTTCGAACACTGAAGCTTTCTTT
CASGNEGSLSNTEAFF
>TRBJ1-2|TRBV20-1|few|-
TGCAGTGCTGTGACGGGGAACTATGGCTACACCTTC
CSAVTGNYGYTF
>TRBJ1-2|TRBV20-1|many|-
TGCAGTGCTAGCCCTAGGACGTCCAACTATGGCTACACCTTC
CSASPRTSNYGYTF
>TRBJ1-1|TRBV10-3|few|TRBD1
TGTGCCATCAGTGAGCCGACAGGGCGGGGGGACACTGAAGCTTTCTTT
CAISEPTGRGDTEAFF
>TRBJ2-2|TRBV7-6|many|-
TGTGCCAGCAGCTTAGGCCCGGGGGTGAACACCGGGGAGCTGTTTTTT
CASSLGPGVNTGELFF
>TRBJ2-7|TRBV20-1|-|TRBD1
TGCAGTGCCAGAAAGACAGGGGTCGTTTACAATGAGCAGTACTTC
CSARKTGVVYNEQYF
>TRBJ2-3|TRBV5-1|many|-
TGCGCCAGCAGCATCTTTAGCGGTAGCACAGATACGCAGTATTTT
CASSIFSGSTDTQYF
>TRBJ1-5|TRBV5-5|many|TRBD1
TGTGCCAGCAGCTTGGGTTTGATCGGGACAGGGTTTTCTAGCAATCAGCCCCAGCATTTT
CASSLGLIGTGFSSNQPQHF
>TRBJ2-1|TRBV12-3/TRBV12-4|many|TRBD2
TGTGCCAGCAGTTTGTTACTAGCGGGAAATGAGCAGTTCTTC
CASSLLLAGNEQFF
>TRBJ2-7|TRBV5-6|few|-
TGTGCCAGCAGCTCCGGAACAGGGGGGGGGCTCTACGAGCAGTACTTC
CASSSGTGGGLYEQYF
>TRBJ2-5|TRBV7-8|many|-
TGTGCCAGCAGCCCCGCGGGGCACTTC
CASSPAGHF
>TRBJ2-7|TRBV19|many|-
TGTGCCAGTAGTTCGACAGAAACCTACGAGCAGTACTTC
CASSSTETYEQYF
>TRBJ2-7|TRBV27|many|-
TGTGCCAGCAGTAACACAGGGTTGCGGTACGAGCAGTACTTC
CASSNTGLRYEQYF
>TRBJ1-1|TRBV13|many|TRBD1
TGTGCCAGCAGCTCACCGGTGCGCAGGACAGGGCTGTTCGTCGGTGAAGCTTTCTTT
CASSSPVRRTGLFVGEAFF
>TRBJ2-2|TRBV2|many|TRBD1
TGTGCCAGCAGACCCGGGACAGGGACGGCGGCCGGGGAGCTGTTTTTT
CASRPGTGTAAGELFF
>TRBJ1-1|TRBV2|many|-
TGTGCCAGCAGTGAACTGGGGAGGCACACTGAAGCTTTCTTT
CASSELGRHTEAFF
>TRBJ1-1|TRBV2|many|-
TGTGCCAGCAGTGAAGTGGCAGGGGCTGAGGACACTGAAGCTTTCTTT
CASSEVAGAEDTEAFF
>TRBJ1-1|TRBV27|many|-
TGTGCCAGCAGTCCGGGACGGACCACTGAAGCTTTCTTT
CASSPGRTTEAFF
>TRBJ1-4|TRBV20-1|many|-
TGCAGTGCCGAAACGACAGGCGGCTTTTCAACTAATGAAAAACTGTTTTTT
CSAETTGGFSTNEKLFF
>TRBJ2-2|TRBV6-1|many|TRBD2
TGTGCCACGGGGGGTTGGGGCACCGGGGAGCTGTTTTTT
CATGGWGTGELFF
>TRBJ1-4|TRBV28|few|TRBD1
TGTGCCACCCGACCCCAGGACAGGGCACGTAATGAAAAACTGTTTTTT
CATRPQDRARNEKLFF
>TRBJ2-5|TRBV4-1|-|-
TGCGCCAGCAGCCAAGATCGACCTTCTGAGACCCAGTACTTC
CASSQDRPSETQYF
>TRBJ1-5|TRBV28|many|-
TGTGCCAGCAGTCTGGGACTCGGCATTAGCAATCAGCCCCAGCATTTT
CASSLGLGISNQPQHF
>TRBJ2-1|TRBV12-3/TRBV12-4|many|-
TGTGCCTCTGGGGGGGGCCCTGATGAGCAGTTCTTC
CASGGGPDEQFF
>TRBJ1-2|TRBV20-1|many|TRBD1
TGCAGTGCTCCTCCGGACAGGGGCTACTATGGCTACACCTTC
CSAPPDRGYYGYTF
>TRBJ2-5|TRBV28|many|-
TGTGCCAGCAGTACCTCAGGGTGGGAGACCCAGTACTTC
CASSTSGWETQYF
>TRBJ2-1|TRBV11-2|few|TRBD2
TGTGCCAGCAGCTCGGGACTAGCGGGGGGGCAAGGCAATGAGCAGTTCTTC
CASSSGLAGGQGNEQFF
>TRBJ2-6|TRBV11-2|many|-
TGTGCCAGCAGCTTCTACGGGTCAAAATCTGGGGCCAACGTCCTGACTTTC
CASSFYGSKSGANVLTF
>TRBJ1-6|TRBV20-1|many|-
TGCAGTGCTAGAGCAGGGTACTCACCCCTCCACTTT
CSARAGYSPLHF
>TRBJ2-7|TRBV11-3|many|-
TGTGCCAGCAGCCAGACCCACGATTCCTACGAGCAGTACTTC
CASSQTHDSYEQYF
>TRBJ2-7|TRBV6-1|few|-
TGTGCCAGCATAACAGCAACCTACGAGCAGTACTTC
CASITATYEQYF
>TRBJ2-3|TRBV9|many|-
TGTGCCAGCGGGCCAGGTGTCACACTCACAGATACGCAGTATTTT
CASGPGVTLTDTQYF
>TRBJ1-3|TRBV20-1|-|-
TGCAGTGCTAGAGATCCCTTGGGGGCGGATGGAAACACCATATATTTT
CSARDPLGADGNTIYF
>TRBJ2-7|TRBV6-1|many|TRBD2
TGTGCCAGCAGTGAAAGACTAGCACGGCGCTACGAGCAGTACTTC
CASSERLARRYEQYF
>TRBJ2-7|TRBV5-1|many|TRBD1
TGCGCCAGCAGGCTAACGGGACAGGGAGGGGTATCCGAGCAGTACTTC
CASRLTGQGGVSEQYF
>TRBJ1-2|TRBV12-5|few|TRBD1
TGTGCTAGTGGTTTGGTACCGGGACAGGCTGTGTGGTTATTAGGTCTTAACTATGGCTACACCTTC
CASGLVPGQAVWLLGLNYGYTF
>TRBJ2-3|TRBV7-8|many|-
TGTGCCAGCAGCGGCAGGGACTCCTCTAGCACAGATACGCAGTATTTT
CASSGRDSSSTDTQYF
>TRBJ1-4|TRBV28|many|-
TGTGCCAGCCTATCGGGGGTTGTTGAAAAACTGTTTTTT
CASLSGVVEKLFF
>TRBJ2-3|TRBV7-9|many|TRBD1
TGTGCCAGCAGCGTATGGACAGGGGAAGACACAGATACGCAGTATTTT
CASSVWTGEDTDTQYF
>TRBJ2-1|TRBV15|-|TRBD1
TGTGCCACCAGCAATTCCGGGACAGGGCAGTTCTTC
CATSNSGTGQFF
>TRBJ1-6|TRBV2|-|TRBD1
TGTGCCAGCAGAGAGACAGGGGGCAATTCACCCCTCCACTTT
CASRETGGNSPLHF